These 19 T cell receptor beta chains came from one sample sequenced in a study of T-cell reconstitution after alpha-beta-depleted transplantation in children. Study observations and caveats: A year post-transplant, T-cell counts and diversity derived mostly from newly produced T cells.

Unique molecular identifiers were built into the TCRbeta library. TCRdb called the PCR reads again in MiXCR, with one record for every CDR3 protein. Among about 300,000 distinct CDR3 sequences listed, around 7.1% were seen once. Their specific antigens are unknown. Here the sequenced sample was peripheral blood, taken 360 days after TCRalphabeta/CD19-depleted stem cell transplant. These receptors originate from a female patient between 2 and 15 years old who had a stem cell transplant for Fanconi anemia, so the T cells may come from the graft donor.

This clonotype was observed at least ten times. This rearrangement joins TRBV20-1 to TRBJ2-5; TRBD1 is a possible D gene (6 bases). The CDR3 loop spans 11 amino acids. From germline, CDR1 is DFQATT and CDR2 SNEGSKA (reference sequence). V lost 5 bases, J lost 4 bases, and 8 bases lay in between. CDR3 nucleotide sequence: TGCAGTGCTCAGGACAGAGAGACCCAGTACTTC. It codes for CSAQDRETQYF.

This clonotype was seen repeatedly, ten times or more. Here the CDR3 DNA reads TGTGCCAGCAGGCCGGACAGGGGGAAAATCACCAAATCCTTCACAGATACGCAGTATTTT. This gives the protein CASRPDRGKITKSFTDTQYF. The chain employs TRBV28 and TRBJ2-3; 10 positions agree with TRBD1. Germline CDR1 reads MDHEN; CDR2 reads SYDVKM. Trimming took 6 bases from V and 2 from J; bases not matched to a gene: 20. The CDR3 runs 20 residues.

The V call is TRBV15, the J call TRBJ2-7, with TRBD1 matching 8 bases. Trimming removed 0 bases from V and 6 bases from J; junction bases left unmatched: 10. CDR1 is LNHNV, CDR2 YYDKDF, per germline (reference sequence). The CDR3 length is 16 residues. CDR3 residues: CATSRDQGTGGSEQYF. The CDR3 DNA follows: TGTGCCACCAGCAGAGATCAGGGCACAGGGGGAAGCGAGCAGTACTTC.

On this clonotype itself: Since a much larger clone is just one base distant, this may be a read error. The chain links TRBV15 to TRBJ2-1; D may match TRBD1 or TRBD2 (6 bases each). The CDR3 has 15 amino acids. The germline V gene encodes CDR1 LNHNV and CDR2 YYDKDF (reference sequence). Trimming stripped 3 bases from V and 2 bases from J, with 11 bases between. In DNA, the CDR3 is TGTGCCACCAGCAGCGTGGGGGGCGCCTACAATGAGCAGTTCTTC. It specifies CATSSVGGAYNEQFF.

This clonotype has at least ten counts. The J gene is TRBJ2-3, the V gene TRBV5-1; TRBD2 aligns across 8 bases. J lost 6 bases, V lost 2 bases, and 5 bases had no gene match. The CDR3 runs 14 residues. Germline CDR1 SGHRS, CDR2 YFSETQ. CDR3 sequence reads: CASSLLADGDTQYF. Written as DNA, the CDR3 is TGCGCCAGCAGCTTACTAGCGGACGGCGATACGCAGTATTTT.

This clonotype was counted at least ten times. This chain connects TRBV28 to TRBJ2-2, with 7 bases lining up with TRBD2. The CDR3 consists of 16 residues. Losses at the gene ends were 5 bases for V and 7 bases for J; bases not matched to a gene: 13. Germline-derived CDR1 and CDR2 are MDHEN and SYDVKM. The CDR3: CASSILAVTRSGELFF. CDR3 sequence (DNA): TGTGCCAGCAGTATCCTAGCGGTTACACGAAGCGGGGAGCTGTTTTTT.

The CDR3 bases are TGTGCCAGCTCACCGGGACAGGGGATTGCTGCTTTCTTT. Translation gives CASSPGQGIAAFF. The chain links TRBV18 to TRBJ1-1, with 10 bases fitting TRBD1. The V and J ends lost 3 bases and 11 bases, in that order; junction bases with no gene match: 6. Per germline, CDR1 KGHSH and CDR2 LQKENI. The CDR3 has 13 residues. The entire variable domain, with the rest obtained from reference TRBV18 and TRBJ1-1, is as follows: NAGVMQNPRHLVRRRGQEARLRCSPMKGHSHVYWYRQLPEEGLKFMVYLQKENIIDESGMPKERFSAEFPKEGPSILRIQQVVRGDSAAYFCASSPGQGIAAFFGQGTRLTVV.

This clonotype was found many times. This chain uses TRBV5-1 with TRBJ2-1; tentative D call: TRBD1 (6 bases). The ends were cut back, 4 bases at V and 1 base at J, with 12 bases in the middle. CDR1 SGHRS and CDR2 YFSETQ come from the germline V gene. The CDR3 consists of 15 residues. CDR3 nucleotide sequence: TGCGCCAGCAGCCCCCTGGACAGATCCTACAATGAGCAGTTCTTC. Translating it yields CASSPLDRSYNEQFF.

This clonotype was seen at least ten times. CDR3 nucleotides: TGTGCCAGCAGTTTTTCCGGACAGCCCCCTAACTATGGCTACACCTTC. Translation: CASSFSGQPPNYGYTF. The rearrangement uses TRBV28 and TRBJ1-2; D is possibly TRBD1 (6 bases). This CDR3 spans 16 amino acids. CDR1 is MDHEN, CDR2 SYDVKM, per germline. V gave up 3 bases and J gave up 0 bases, with 14 bases separating them.

This clonotype has ten or more counts. This sequence joins TRBV6-5 and TRBJ2-6; 7 bases map to TRBD1. CDR3 size: 16 residues. J lost 4 bases, V lost 2 bases, and 5 bases had no gene match. Germline V gene data show CDR1 as MNHEY and CDR2 as SVGAGI. The CDR3 spells CASSYPTGLGANVLTF. The CDR3 bases are TGTGCCAGCAGTTACCCGACAGGGTTAGGGGCCAACGTCCTGACTTTC.

This chain uses TRBV2 with TRBJ2-7; 8 bases map to TRBD2. The V gene's germline CDR1 is SNHLY and CDR2 FYNNEI. The CDR3 runs to 15 residues. J was trimmed by 6 bases and V by 9 bases; bases with no gene match: 16. The DNA of the CDR3 is TGTGCCAGTACCCCACTAGCGGAGTTCAAGAGCGAGCAGTACTTC. It translates to CASTPLAEFKSEQYF.

This sequence joins TRBV5-1 and TRBJ2-7, with D perhaps TRBD2 (6 bases). V lost 4 bases and J 3 bases, leaving 11 bases between the germline ends. The CDR3 consists of 13 residues. Germline V lookup: CDR1 SGHRS, CDR2 YFSETQ. Here the CDR3 DNA reads TGCGCCAGCAGCGCCGGACTAAACTACGAGCAGTACTTC. Its translation is CASSAGLNYEQYF.

V is TRBV20-1 and J is TRBJ2-1; 7 bases agree with TRBD1. Germline lookup yields CDR1 DFQATT and CDR2 SNEGSKA (reference sequence). This CDR3 region has 12 residues. Unmatched junction bases numbered 6, after V lost 5 bases and J lost 8 bases. CDR3 in amino acids: CSAGQARDEQFF. The CDR3 nucleotides read TGCAGTGCTGGACAGGCCAGAGATGAGCAGTTCTTC.

This clonotype was counted many times. The chain carries TRBV12-3 or TRBV12-4 and TRBJ2-3, with TRBD2 matching over 7 bases. V was pared by 8 bases and J by 4 bases, with 9 bases of the junction left unmatched. The CDR3 length is 14 residues. The CDR3 DNA reads as TGTGCCAGCTCCACCAGGGAGGGCGCAGATACGCAGTATTTT. Its protein is CASSTREGADTQYF.

The V and J genes are TRBV3-1 and TRBJ2-5; unclear D gene. The length of the CDR3 is 14 residues. Germline lookup yields CDR1 LGHDT and CDR2 YNNKEL (reference sequence). Trimming stripped 1 base from V and 2 bases from J, with 8 bases between. CDR3 DNA: TGTGCCAGCAGCCAAGTTCTGGGACAAGAGACCCAGTACTTC. Encoded protein: CASSQVLGQETQYF.

This clonotype was counted many times. V gene TRBV4-2 combines with J gene TRBJ1-5, with D possibly matching TRBD1 (5 bases). The germline gives CDR1 LGHNA, CDR2 YNFKEQ. Trimming removed 0 bases at V and 9 bases at J, with 9 bases between. The CDR3 extends over 13 amino acids. The CDR3 coding sequence is TGTGCCAGCAGCCAAGAGAGAGACAGGCCCCAGCATTTT. Amino acid sequence: CASSQERDRPQHF.

The V and J genes are TRBV27 and TRBJ2-7; 8 positions agree with TRBD2. CDR3 length: 15 amino acids. With 4 bases clipped from V and 4 bases from J, the junction kept 9 bases outside the gene matches. Germline V gene data show CDR1 as MNHEY and CDR2 as SMNVEV (reference sequence). The CDR3 loop reads CASSSSGTSLYEQYV. CDR3 DNA: TGTGCCAGCAGTTCTTCCGGGACTAGTCTGTACGAGCAGTACGTC.

This clonotype was seen at least ten times. CDR3 residues: CASSLSGGDGKNIQYF. The DNA of the CDR3 is TGTGCCAGCAGCTTGTCCGGGGGGGACGGCAAAAACATTCAGTACTTC. The J gene is TRBJ2-4, the V gene TRBV5-4; the match to TRBD2 covers 8 bases. Germline lookup yields CDR1 SGHNT and CDR2 YYREEE (reference sequence). V lost 1 base, J lost 3 bases, and 6 bases stayed unmatched. This CDR3 spans 16 amino acids.

Many counts were recorded for this clonotype. The genes are TRBV27 and TRBJ1-1; 11 positions agree with TRBD1. The germline CDR1 and CDR2 sequences are MNHEY and SMNVEV (reference sequence). V dropped 5 bases and J dropped 6; count of bases not matched to a gene: 8. The CDR3 runs 15 residues. CDR3 amino acids: CASSRRTGGTPEAFF. The CDR3 region has the DNA TGTGCCAGCAGTCGACGGACAGGGGGCACCCCTGAAGCTTTCTTT.